The rows below give T cell receptor beta chains drawn from one sample of a study of T-cell reconstitution after alpha-beta-depleted transplantation in children. TCRdb recomputed calls from the PCR reads with MiXCR, one row per CDR3 protein. Among over 450,000 distinct CDR3 sequences, roughly a tenth were seen once, and the ten largest hold just over 2%. Sequenced material: PBMCs, taken before TCRalphabeta/CD19-depleted stem cell transplant. Source of these receptors: a child aged 2-9 years with inherited bone marrow failure, due to receive a stem cell transplant. CDR3s include the opening cysteine and the closing phenylalanine or tryptophan. D genes are given only for firm matches. Clone size is stated in some rows and not others, as once, few, many or a class when expanded.

abundance	v_gene	d_gene	len	j_gene	CDR3nt	CDR3aa
-	TRBV24-1	TRBD1	14	TRBJ1-2	TGTGCCACCAGTGATTTAAACAGGGGCTATGGCTACACCTTC	CATSDLNRGYGYTF
many	TRBV10-3	-	14	TRBJ2-3	TGTGCCATCAGTGGGCCCGCAGGGTGGGATACGCAGTATTTT	CAISGPAGWDTQYF
few	TRBV7-8	TRBD1	15	TRBJ2-3	TGTGCCAGCAGCTTACGGACAGGGCCGGCAGATACGCAGTATTTT	CASSLRTGPADTQYF
many	TRBV27	-	17	TRBJ2-3	TGTGCCAGCAGTCCCCGAAGCCTCATATCTAGCACAGATACGCAGTATTTT	CASSPRSLISSTDTQYF
many	TRBV27	-	15	TRBJ2-1	TGTGCCAGCAGTTTACAAGCTTTCCGGAACAATGAGCAGTTCTTC	CASSLQAFRNNEQFF
many	TRBV6-1	TRBD1	14	TRBJ1-5	TGTGCCAGCAGCCTGACAGGGGGCTTGGAGCCCCAGCATTTT	CASSLTGGLEPQHF
many	TRBV20-1	-	14	TRBJ1-1	TGCAGTGCTAGAGTTCCGGGAAAGAACACTGAAGCTTTCTTT	CSARVPGKNTEAFF
many	TRBV10-2	TRBD2	18	TRBJ2-7	TGCGCCAGCAGTGCAGGTAGCGGGAGGGCCTGGACCGCCTACGAGCAGTACTTC	CASSAGSGRAWTAYEQYF
many	TRBV2	-	14	TRBJ2-1	TGTGCCAGCAATCCCAAGAGCTCCGGGAATGAGCAGTTCTTC	CASNPKSSGNEQFF
-	TRBV20-1	-	14	TRBJ2-1	TGCAGTGCTAGGGGCCCGGCGACCTACAATGAGCAGTTCTTC	CSARGPATYNEQFF
-	TRBV7-9	-	17	TRBJ1-3	TGTGCCAGCAGCTTAGGGACAGATCTTGGTTTTAGAAACACCATATATTTT	CASSLGTDLGFRNTIYF
many	TRBV28	-	16	TRBJ2-2	TGTGCCAGCAGTTTAATCCAGAGGGAGGTGTCCGGGGAGCTGTTTTTT	CASSLIQREVSGELFF
many	TRBV7-9	-	15	TRBJ2-3	TGTGCCAGCAGCTTAGCAGCGACTAGCACAGATACGCAGTATTTT	CASSLAATSTDTQYF
many	TRBV12-3/TRBV12-4	-	13	TRBJ2-7	TGTGCCAGCAGTTCCCCGGCGGAGAGGGAGCAGTACTTC	CASSSPAEREQYF
-	TRBV28	TRBD1	15	TRBJ1-2	TGTGCCAGCAGTTCGCCGGGTCAGGGGGCCTATGGCTACACCTTC	CASSSPGQGAYGYTF
-	TRBV4-1	TRBD1	16	TRBJ1-2	TGCGCCAGCAGCCAAGTATTTGGACAGGGAAACTATGGCTACACCTTC	CASSQVFGQGNYGYTF
many	TRBV5-1	TRBD2	16	TRBJ2-7	TGCGCCAGCAGCTTGTCTAGCGGGTTTCTTTCCTACGAGCAGTACTTC	CASSLSSGFLSYEQYF
-	TRBV27	-	15	TRBJ1-1	TGTGCCAGCAGTTTAGCCGGGACATTGAACACTGAAGCTTTCTTT	CASSLAGTLNTEAFF
-	TRBV6-5	TRBD2	13	TRBJ2-1	TGTGCCAGCAGTTACTTTGCGGGAGTAGAGCAGTTCTTC	CASSYFAGVEQFF
-	TRBV7-7	TRBD1	17	TRBJ2-7	TGTGCCAGCAGCTTAGCCCTTCCGGGACAGGGGGGCTACGAGCAGTACTTC	CASSLALPGQGGYEQYF
many	TRBV27	-	9	TRBJ2-7	TGTCCCGTTAAGGGAGAGCAGTACTTC	CPVKGEQYF
few	TRBV7-9	TRBD1	13	TRBJ2-5	TGTGCCAGCTCGACAGGGTTGATTCCGACCCAGTACTTC	CASSTGLIPTQYF
few	TRBV29-1	TRBD1	12	TRBJ2-1	TGCAGCACGGAAGACAGGGTCAATGAGCAGTTCTTC	CSTEDRVNEQFF
many	TRBV12-3/TRBV12-4	-	15	TRBJ2-1	TGTGCCAGCAGTTTAAGCTGGAGCTCCTACAATGAGCAGTTCTTC	CASSLSWSSYNEQFF
few	TRBV12-3/TRBV12-4	TRBD2	13	TRBJ2-7	TGTGCCAGCAGTTATAGCGGGACCGTCGAGCAGTACTTC	CASSYSGTVEQYF
many	TRBV6-2/TRBV6-3	-	15	TRBJ2-1	TGTGCCAGCAGTTGGAGTGCCGGGCCGATTAATGAGCAGTTCTTC	CASSWSAGPINEQFF